A selection of T cell receptor beta chains follows, all from one sample in a study of shared clonotypes between healthy human individuals. Clones were sequenced by immunoSEQ multiplex PCR, and TCRdb holds only the in-frame ones, with some missing. The table shows about 120,000 clones, with over 65% occurring only once. The sequencing input was memory CD8+ T cells sorted from blood. All receptors come from a woman aged 30 to 39 in good health. Both conserved end residues are part of each CDR3. D genes are given only for firm matches. Size is stated for part of the rows, as once, few or many counts, or as a class when the clone is expanded.

D gene	J gene	V gene	clone size	CDR3 protein	CDR3 DNA
.	TRBJ2-2	TRBV7-9	.	CASSTSGTGELFF	TGTGCCAGCAGCACCTCGGGGACCGGGGAGCTGTTTTTT
.	TRBJ2-1	TRBV2	.	CASSVSRDGSYNEQFF	TGTGCCAGCAGTGTATCGCGGGACGGCTCCTACAATGAGCAGTTCTTC
TRBD2	TRBJ2-1	TRBV15	.	CATSAGLAGDVNEQFF	TGTGCCACCAGCGCCGGACTAGCGGGAGACGTGAATGAGCAGTTCTTC
TRBD2	TRBJ2-1	TRBV11-3	.	CASSLGGASGSPYNEQFF	TGTGCCAGCAGCTTAGGGGGGGCTAGCGGGAGCCCCTACAATGAGCAGTTCTTC
.	TRBJ2-1	TRBV15	.	CATSRRRDNEQFF	TGTGCCACCAGCAGACGACGAGACAATGAGCAGTTCTTC
TRBD2	TRBJ2-1	TRBV2	.	CASKTASGYNEQFF	TGTGCCAGCAAGACGGCTAGCGGATACAATGAGCAGTTCTTC
TRBD2	TRBJ2-1	TRBV13	.	CASSLRTSGPQHIEQFF	TGTGCCAGCAGCTTACGAACTAGCGGGCCCCAACACATTGAGCAGTTCTTC
TRBD2	TRBJ2-1	TRBV19	.	CASSIERGEQFF	TGTGCCAGTAGTATCGAGCGGGGTGAGCAGTTCTTC
.	TRBJ2-1	TRBV5-1	.	CASIGGASYNEQFF	TGCGCCAGCATCGGTGGTGCCTCCTACAATGAGCAGTTCTTC
.	TRBJ1-1	TRBV28	.	CASSLSGNVAFF	TGTGCCAGCAGTTTATCAGGGAATGTAGCTTTCTTT
.	TRBJ2-7	TRBV28	.	CASRRWGASSYEQYF	TGTGCCAGCAGACGGTGGGGGGCGAGCTCCTACGAGCAGTACTTC
TRBD1	TRBJ2-7	TRBV5-6	.	CASSYQDRGVHEQYF	TGTGCCAGCAGCTATCAAGACAGGGGGGTTCACGAGCAGTACTTC
TRBD1	TRBJ1-1	TRBV5-4	.	CASSPGQANTEAFF	TGTGCCAGCAGCCCCGGACAGGCGAACACTGAAGCTTTCTTT
.	TRBJ2-5	TRBV28	.	CASRNLRVHLRETQYF	TGTGCCAGCAGAAACCTCCGGGTGCACCTCAGGGAGACCCAGTACTTC
.	TRBJ2-3	TRBV2	.	CASSEGHPGVTDTQYF	TGTGCCAGCAGTGAAGGGCACCCGGGGGTCACAGATACGCAGTATTTT
TRBD2	TRBJ2-2	TRBV4-2	.	CASSQGASGGNTGELFF	TGTGCCAGCAGCCAAGGGGCTAGCGGAGGTAACACCGGGGAGCTGTTTTTT
TRBD2	TRBJ2-7	TRBV5-8	.	CASSSLAGEREQYF	TGTGCCAGCAGCTCCCTAGCGGGAGAACGCGAGCAGTACTTC
.	TRBJ2-6	TRBV9	.	CASSVEANRPGANVLTF	TGTGCCAGCAGCGTAGAGGCAAACCGCCCGGGGGCCAACGTCCTGACTTTC
.	TRBJ2-5	TRBV5-6	.	CASSLLETQYF	TGTGCCAGCAGCTTGCTAGAGACCCAGTACTTC
TRBD1	TRBJ1-4	TRBV27	once	CASSPYRDRGEKLFF	TGTGCCAGCAGTCCCTACCGGGACAGGGGCGAAAAACTGTTTTTT
.	TRBJ1-5	TRBV2	.	CASTLGHNNQPQHF	TGTGCCAGCACTTTGGGACACAACAATCAGCCCCAGCATTTT
TRBD1	TRBJ2-7	TRBV6-1	few	CASSVDRDRGSYEQYF	TGTGCCAGCAGTGTTGACCGGGACAGGGGTTCCTACGAGCAGTACTTC
.	TRBJ1-1	TRBV2	.	CAGGGSNTEAFF	TGTGCGGGAGGGGGGTCGAACACTGAAGCTTTCTTT
.	TRBJ2-1	TRBV28	.	CASNHLTLTNYNEQFF	TGTGCCAGCAACCACCTGACCCTGACTAACTACAATGAGCAGTTCTTC
TRBD1	TRBJ1-3	TRBV28	few	CASSLGQGHSPIYF	TGTGCCAGCAGCTTGGGACAGGGTCACTCACCCATATATTTT